This T cell receptor (beta chain) was observed in a study of blood T cells in healthy people across ages (dated by TCRdb to 2015 to 2017). About the study as a whole: In model experiments, template switching captured roughly one uniquely barcoded TCR beta cDNA molecule for every two T cells. For two donors (one aged 18 to 30 and one aged 80 or older), the study analyzed two additional independent replicas of 1 million unique cDNA reads from the same blood draw. The donors were divided into four age groups: young (average approximately 17 years), middle-aged (around 37), aged (approximately 64) and long-lived (roughly 86). To track age-related changes in TCR beta repertoire diversity, the study relied on deep sequencing normalized with unique cDNA molecular identifiers. To avoid experimental bias, donors of different ages were spread randomly across the sequencing lanes.

The library came from 5' RACE. The sample was run on an Illumina HiSeq 2500. A second PCR of 7 to 11 cycles was run with a J-beta primer mix and a sample-barcoded 5' primer. A unique molecular identifier was introduced onto each TCR beta cDNA molecule by a template-switch 5' adaptor carrying 12 random nucleotides. Each sample yielded at least 3 million CDR3-containing paired-end reads. All of the RNA was converted into first-strand cDNA using the Mint cDNA synthesis kit, with a TRBC-specific oligonucleotide serving as the primer. After uracil-DNA glycosylase treatment, a first 18-cycle PCR used universal primers M1SS and BC2_uni_R on all cDNA. The authors' analysis ran thus. Normalization of each sample was performed by random selection of 1 million high-quality reads, each carrying a distinct molecular identifier. Reads with shared molecular identifiers were discarded instead of being binned into consensus sequences. MiTCR, run with a Q25 quality threshold and the strictest error-elimination algorithm, handled CDR3 identification, clonotype clustering and error correction. A nonparametric unseen species model with Euler transformation was used to estimate lower-bound total TCR beta diversity. The raw public reads went through TCRdb reprocessing: fastp at Q25, MiXCR clone calling, in-frame beta chains kept. One record per CDR3 amino acid sequence lists the most common genes and DNA. TCRdb, rather than the study authors, made the V and J calls. Counted in this sample were around 1,500,000 distinct CDR3 sequences; about 30% of them appeared once. The ten largest clones represent 7.7% of the sample.

The roughly 39 donors, aged roughly 6 to 95 years, were systemically healthy Caucasian individuals from Russia. Ten milliliters of peripheral blood were drawn from each donor into EDTA-treated Vacutainer tubes. Ficoll-Paque density-gradient centrifugation was used to isolate PBMCs, with at least 7 million per sample. Trizol reagent was used to extract total RNA from PBMCs, with at least 6 micrograms per sample. Naive CD45RAhigh/CD27high T cell percentages were measured by flow cytometry on a PBMC aliquot from every donor. Comment on this clonotype: What this receptor recognizes is not known. Base qualities were left out, and no much larger clone turns up one base away.

Paper-wide results and their limitations: Conclusive comparison of naive and antigen-experienced compartments was prevented by the profiling of bulk unsorted PBMCs. Estimates of total diversity based on one million sequenced T cells were considered lower bounds and underestimates. Because donor CMV infection status was unknown, age-related changes in expanded clonotypes were potentially confounded. A strong correlation was found between observed TCR beta diversity and the percentage of naive T cells measured by flow cytometry. Compared with the aged group, the long-lived group had more naive CD4+ T cells, fewer expanded clones and increased TCR diversity, a pattern suggesting age selection. Observed TCR beta diversity per million T cells fell roughly linearly with age, and a significant reduction was already apparent by age roughly 41.

CDR1 is given as SNHLY and CDR2 as FYNNEI, both from the germline V gene. V was cut back by 6 bases and J by 2 bases, leaving a gap of 10 bases between them. The CDR3 measures 13 amino acids from cysteine to phenylalanine. CDR3 DNA is the only sequence kept; it has 39 bases, read in frame from the first base. The rearranged chain carries TRBV2 and TRBJ1-2; the D gene remains uncertain. The sequence derives from a woman in her 30s in good health. The sample taken for sequencing was blood. The bases are TGTGCCAGCAGGGACGGGCAGAACTATGGCTACACCTTC. Its coded protein is CASRDGQNYGYTF. Supplemented by the reference TRBV2 and TRBJ1-2 proteins around the CDR3, the complete variable domain is EPEVTQTPSHQVTQMGQEVILRCVPISNHLYFYWYRQILGQKVEFLVSFYNNEISEKSEIFDDQFSVERPDGSNFTLKIRSTKLEDSAMYFCASRDGQNYGYTFGSGTRLTVV.